Reported below is one TCR beta chain. Its target is not known. Using its own MiXCR run on the 5' RACE reads, TCRdb lists one record per CDR3 protein. The sample includes roughly 350,000 distinct CDR3 sequences, approximately 15% of them seen just once. CDR1 DFQATT and CDR2 SNEGSKA come from the germline V gene (reference sequence). CDR3 length: 15 residues. Trimming cost V 3 bases and J 1 base; bases outside gene matches: 6. The data originate from a study of T-cell memory formation after mild COVID-19. The study's findings and limits: Prior to infection, memory already included some responding clones, suggesting cross-reactive memory joined.

This receptor was taken from a man between 18 and 29 years old who had mild COVID-19 (a few samples of this study predate the infection). Cell type and time point are not known. The specimen was PBMCs or a T cell subset sorted from them (not recorded which). This sequence joins TRBV20-1 and TRBJ2-5; 9 bases align to TRBD2. The CDR3, as DNA: TGCAGTGCTAGTCAAGCGGGGGGACCCCAAGAGACCCAGTACTTC. Protein product: CSASQAGGPQETQYF.